This T cell receptor (beta chain) was sequenced for a study of blood T cell repertoires in COVID-19. V lost 0 bases and J lost 1; bases outside the gene matches: 13. The germline V gene encodes CDR1 SGHRS and CDR2 YFSETQ. CDR3 length: 19 residues. Here immunoSEQ multiplex PCR was the method, and the copy in TCRdb shows in-frame clones only, minus some. The sample contains 210,000 or so clones, 70% to 85% of which appear only once. The sequenced sample was peripheral blood. The chain links TRBV5-1 to TRBJ2-3, with 8 bases aligning to TRBD1. The sequence was obtained from a woman of 80 years or more with COVID-19, enrolled during active disease. This CDR3 is CASSLVGTGRYGGTDTQYF. The CDR3 DNA is TGCGCCAGCAGCTTGGTTGGGACAGGAAGATACGGCGGCACAGATACGCAGTATTTT.